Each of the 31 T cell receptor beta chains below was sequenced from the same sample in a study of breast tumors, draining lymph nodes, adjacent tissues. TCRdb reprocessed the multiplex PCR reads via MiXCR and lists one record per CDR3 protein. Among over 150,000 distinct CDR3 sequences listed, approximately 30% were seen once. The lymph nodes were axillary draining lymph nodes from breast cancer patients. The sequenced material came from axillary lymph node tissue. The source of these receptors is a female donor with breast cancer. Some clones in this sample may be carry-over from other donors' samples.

CDR3 coding DNA: TGTGCCAGCAGCAATTGGGCAGGGGGCAATGAAAAACTGTTTTTT. Translated, it gives CASSNWAGGNEKLFF. The chain links TRBV28 to TRBJ1-4, with TRBD1 identical over 8 bases. The CDR3 has 15 residues. With V trimmed by 6 bases and J by 5 bases, 8 bases remained unmatched. Germline V gene lookup returns CDR1 MDHEN and CDR2 SYDVKM.

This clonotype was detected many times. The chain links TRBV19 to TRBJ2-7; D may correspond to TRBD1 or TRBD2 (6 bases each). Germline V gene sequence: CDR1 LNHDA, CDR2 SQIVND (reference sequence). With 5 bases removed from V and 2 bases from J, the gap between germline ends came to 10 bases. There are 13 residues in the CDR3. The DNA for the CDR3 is TGTGCCAGTAGTGGGGGGCAGCCCTACGAGCAGTACTTC. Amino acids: CASSGGQPYEQYF.

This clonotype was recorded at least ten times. DNA of the CDR3: TGTGCCAGCACCCTCCCGGGACTAGCGGGAGAGGAGCAGTTCTTC. Its protein product is CASTLPGLAGEEQFF. The J gene is TRBJ2-1, the V gene TRBV6-5, with TRBD2 identical over 14 bases. The ends lost 7 bases at V and 10 bases at J; junction bases unmatched: 9. The length of the CDR3 is 15 residues. Germline V gene lookup returns CDR1 MNHEY and CDR2 SVGAGI.

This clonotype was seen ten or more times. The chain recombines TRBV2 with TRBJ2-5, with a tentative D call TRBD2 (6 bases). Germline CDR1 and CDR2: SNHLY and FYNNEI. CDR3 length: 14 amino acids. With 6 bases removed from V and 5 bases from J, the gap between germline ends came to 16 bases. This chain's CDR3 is CASRPDWGRETQYF. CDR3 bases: TGTGCCAGCAGGCCTGACTGGGGGAGGGAGACCCAGTACTTC.

CDR3 loop: CASSLWGTGNLEQYF. The CDR3 DNA is TGTGCCAGCAGTTTATGGGGGACAGGGAATCTCGAGCAGTACTTC. The V and J genes are TRBV2 and TRBJ2-7, with 9 bases aligning to TRBD1. V was pared by 5 bases and J by 6 bases, with 11 bases of the junction left unmatched. Germline CDR1 is SNHLY and CDR2 is FYNNEI. CDR3 size: 15 residues.

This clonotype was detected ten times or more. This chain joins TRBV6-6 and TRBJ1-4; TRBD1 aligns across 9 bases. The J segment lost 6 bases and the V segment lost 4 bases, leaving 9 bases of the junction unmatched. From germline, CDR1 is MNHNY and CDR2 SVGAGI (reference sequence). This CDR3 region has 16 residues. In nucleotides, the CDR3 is TGTGCCAGCAGTTCTACCGGGACAGGGAGTTATGAAAAACTGTTTTTT. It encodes CASSSTGTGSYEKLFF.

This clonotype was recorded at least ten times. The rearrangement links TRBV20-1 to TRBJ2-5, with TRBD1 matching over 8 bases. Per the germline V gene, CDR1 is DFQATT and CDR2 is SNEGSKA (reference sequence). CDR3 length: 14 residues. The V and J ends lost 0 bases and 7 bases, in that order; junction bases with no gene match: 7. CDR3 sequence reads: CSARDLDRVGTQYF. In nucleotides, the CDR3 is TGCAGTGCTAGAGACCTGGACAGGGTGGGGACCCAGTACTTC.

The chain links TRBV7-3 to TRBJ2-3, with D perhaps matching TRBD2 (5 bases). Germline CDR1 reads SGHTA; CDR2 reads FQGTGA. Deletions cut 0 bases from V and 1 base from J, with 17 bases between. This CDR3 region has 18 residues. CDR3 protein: CASSLTSTGSPGTDTQYF. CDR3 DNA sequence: TGTGCCAGCAGCTTAACTAGCACGGGGAGTCCCGGCACAGATACGCAGTATTTT.

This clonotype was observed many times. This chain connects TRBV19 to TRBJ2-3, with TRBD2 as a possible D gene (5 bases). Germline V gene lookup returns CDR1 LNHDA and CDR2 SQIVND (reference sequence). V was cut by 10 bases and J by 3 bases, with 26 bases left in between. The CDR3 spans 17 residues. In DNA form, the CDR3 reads TGTGCCACCACCCCACACAACTCGGGGTTTGGTACAGATACGCAGTATTTT. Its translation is CATTPHNSGFGTDTQYF.

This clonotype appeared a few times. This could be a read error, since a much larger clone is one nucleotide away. CDR3 sequence: CASAFGATSEQYF. In DNA, the CDR3 is TGTGCCAGCGCATTCGGAGCCACCTCCGAGCAGTACTTC. V and J are TRBV11-1 and TRBJ2-7; D uncertain. V was trimmed by 8 bases and J by 6 bases, leaving 17 bases between them. Germline assignment: CDR1 SGHAT and CDR2 FQDESV (reference sequence). The CDR3 is made up of 13 amino acids. Full variable domain (outside the CDR3, taken from reference TRBV11-1 and TRBJ2-7): EAEVAQSPRYKITEKSQAVAFWCDPISGHATLYWYRQILGQGPELLVQFQDESVVDDSQLPKDRFSAERLKGVDSTLKIQPAELGDSAMYLCASAFGATSEQYFGPGTRLTVT.

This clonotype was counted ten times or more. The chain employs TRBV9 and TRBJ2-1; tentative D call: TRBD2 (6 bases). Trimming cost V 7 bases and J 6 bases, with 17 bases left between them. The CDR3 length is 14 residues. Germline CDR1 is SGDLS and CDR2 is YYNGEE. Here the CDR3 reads CASSRAGGTNEQFF. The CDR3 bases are TGTGCCAGCTCACGAGCCGGAGGGACCAATGAGCAGTTCTTC.

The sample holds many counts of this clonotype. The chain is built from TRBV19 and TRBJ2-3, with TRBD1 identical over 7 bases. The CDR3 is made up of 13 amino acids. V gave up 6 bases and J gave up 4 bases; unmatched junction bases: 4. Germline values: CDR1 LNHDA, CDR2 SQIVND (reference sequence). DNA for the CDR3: TGTGCCAGTAGGGACAGGTGGTCAGATACGCAGTATTTT. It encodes CASRDRWSDTQYF.

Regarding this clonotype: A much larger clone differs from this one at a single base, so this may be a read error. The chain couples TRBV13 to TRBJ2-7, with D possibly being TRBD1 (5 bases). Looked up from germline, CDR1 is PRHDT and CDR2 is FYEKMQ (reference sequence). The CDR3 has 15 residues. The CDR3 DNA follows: TGTGCCTGCAGCTTAGGCCGTCAGGGTTCCTACGAGCAGTACTTC. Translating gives CACSLGRQGSYEQYF. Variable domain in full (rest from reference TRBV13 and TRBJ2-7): AAGVIQSPRHLIKEKRETATLKCYPIPRHDTVYWYQQGPGQDPQFLISFYEKMQSDKGSIPDRFSAQQFSDYHSELNMSSLELGDSALYFCACSLGRQGSYEQYFGPGTRLTVT.

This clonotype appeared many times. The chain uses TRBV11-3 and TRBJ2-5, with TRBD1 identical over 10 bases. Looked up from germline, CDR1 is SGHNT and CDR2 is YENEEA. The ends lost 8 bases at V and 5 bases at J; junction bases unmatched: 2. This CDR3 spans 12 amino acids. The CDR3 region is CASQGQGETQYF. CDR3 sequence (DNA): TGTGCCAGCCAGGGACAGGGGGAGACCCAGTACTTC.

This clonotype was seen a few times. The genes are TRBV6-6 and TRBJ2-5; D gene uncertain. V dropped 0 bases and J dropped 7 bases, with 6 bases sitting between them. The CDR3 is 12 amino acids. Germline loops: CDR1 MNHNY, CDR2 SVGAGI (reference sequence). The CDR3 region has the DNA TGTGCCAGCAGTTACTCAATGGGGACCCAGTACTTC. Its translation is CASSYSMGTQYF.

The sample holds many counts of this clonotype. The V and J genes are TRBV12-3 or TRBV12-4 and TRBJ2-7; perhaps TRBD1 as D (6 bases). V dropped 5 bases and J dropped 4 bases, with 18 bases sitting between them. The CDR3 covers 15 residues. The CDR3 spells CASSLETGVFYEQYF. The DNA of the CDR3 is TGTGCCAGCAGTCTAGAGACAGGAGTCTTTTACGAGCAGTACTTC.

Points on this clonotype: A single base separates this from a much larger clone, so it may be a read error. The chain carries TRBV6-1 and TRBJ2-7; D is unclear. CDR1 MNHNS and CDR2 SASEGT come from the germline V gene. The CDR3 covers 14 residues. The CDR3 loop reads CASSGTGSSYEQHF. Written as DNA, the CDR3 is TGTGCCAGCAGTGGAACCGGATCCTCCTACGAGCAGCACTTC.

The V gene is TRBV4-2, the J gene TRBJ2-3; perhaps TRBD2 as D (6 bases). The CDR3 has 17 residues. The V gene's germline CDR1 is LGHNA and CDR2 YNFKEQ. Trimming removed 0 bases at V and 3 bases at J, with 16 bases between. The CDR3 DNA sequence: TGTGCCAGCAGCCAAGAGGGGGTGGGGGGAGGAACAGATACGCAGTATTTT. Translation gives CASSQEGVGGGTDTQYF.

The CDR3 protein is CASSATEGELFF. The CDR3 DNA reads TGTGCCAGCAGTGCTACCGAGGGGGAGCTGTTTTTT. V is TRBV12-3 or TRBV12-4 and J is TRBJ2-2; D uncertain. The CDR3 loop spans 12 amino acids. The V end lost 5 bases, the J end lost 8 bases, and 9 bases lay between the germline ends.

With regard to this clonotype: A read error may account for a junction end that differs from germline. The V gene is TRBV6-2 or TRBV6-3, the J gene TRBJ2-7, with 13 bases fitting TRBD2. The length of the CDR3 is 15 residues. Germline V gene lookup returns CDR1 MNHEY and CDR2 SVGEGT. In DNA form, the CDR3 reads TGTGCCAGCAGTAACCCCCTCTGGACTAGCGGGAGTTCTTCCTTC. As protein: CASSNPLWTSGSSSF.

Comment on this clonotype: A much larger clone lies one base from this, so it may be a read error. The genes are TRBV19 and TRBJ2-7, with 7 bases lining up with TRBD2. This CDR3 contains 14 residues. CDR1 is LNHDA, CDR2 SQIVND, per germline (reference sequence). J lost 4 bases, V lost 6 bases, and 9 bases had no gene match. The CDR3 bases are TGTGCCAGTAGGTGGACTGGCGGGAGTTACGAGCAGTACTTC. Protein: CASRWTGGSYEQYF.

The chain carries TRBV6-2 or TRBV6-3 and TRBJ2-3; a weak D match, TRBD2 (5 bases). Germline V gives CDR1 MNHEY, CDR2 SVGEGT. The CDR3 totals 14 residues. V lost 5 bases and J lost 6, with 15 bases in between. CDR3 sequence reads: CASSHDIGVDTQYF. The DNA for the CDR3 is TGTGCCAGCAGTCACGATATCGGGGTGGATACGCAGTATTTT.

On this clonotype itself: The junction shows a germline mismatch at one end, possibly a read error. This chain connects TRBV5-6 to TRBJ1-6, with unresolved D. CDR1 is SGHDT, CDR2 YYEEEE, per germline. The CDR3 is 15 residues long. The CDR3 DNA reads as TGTGCCACCAGCCGAGGGAGTCGCTATAATTCACCCCTCCACTTT. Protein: CATSRGSRYNSPLHF. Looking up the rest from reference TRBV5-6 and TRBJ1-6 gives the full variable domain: DAGVTQSPTHLIKTRGQQVTLRCSPKSGHDTVSWYQQALGQGPQFIFQYYEEEERQRGNFPDRFSGHQFPNYSSELNVNALLLGDSALYLCATSRGSRYNSPLHFGNGTRLTVT.

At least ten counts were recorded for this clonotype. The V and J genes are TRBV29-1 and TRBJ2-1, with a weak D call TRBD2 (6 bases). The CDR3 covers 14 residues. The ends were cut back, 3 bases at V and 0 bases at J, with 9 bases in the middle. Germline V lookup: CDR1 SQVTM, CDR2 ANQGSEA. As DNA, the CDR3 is TGCAGCGTTGAGCGGGGAAGCTCCTACAATGAGCAGTTCTTC. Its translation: CSVERGSSYNEQFF.

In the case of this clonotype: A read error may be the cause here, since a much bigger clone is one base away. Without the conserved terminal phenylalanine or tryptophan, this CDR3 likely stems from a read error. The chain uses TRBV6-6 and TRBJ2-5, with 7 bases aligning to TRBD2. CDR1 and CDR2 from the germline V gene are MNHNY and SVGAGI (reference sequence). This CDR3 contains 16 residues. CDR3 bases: TGTGCCAGCAGTCACTCGGGGCGGGGGAACTGGGAGACCCAGTACTAC. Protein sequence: CASSHSGRGNWETQYY.

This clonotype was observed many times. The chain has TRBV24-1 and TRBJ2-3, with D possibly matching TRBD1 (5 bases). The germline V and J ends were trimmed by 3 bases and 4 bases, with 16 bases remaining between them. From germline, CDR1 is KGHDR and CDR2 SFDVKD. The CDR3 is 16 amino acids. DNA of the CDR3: TGTGCCACCAGTGATCCCGCCGGATTAGGGGCAGATACGCAGTATTTT. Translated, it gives CATSDPAGLGADTQYF.

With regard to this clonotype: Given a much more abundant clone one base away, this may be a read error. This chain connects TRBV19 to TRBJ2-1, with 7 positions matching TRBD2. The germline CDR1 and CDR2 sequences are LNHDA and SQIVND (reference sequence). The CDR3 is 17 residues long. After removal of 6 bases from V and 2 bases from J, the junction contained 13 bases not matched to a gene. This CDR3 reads CASRLVGGPGAYNEQFF. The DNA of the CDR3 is TGTGCCAGTAGATTAGTGGGAGGGCCCGGGGCCTACAATGAGCAGTTCTTC.

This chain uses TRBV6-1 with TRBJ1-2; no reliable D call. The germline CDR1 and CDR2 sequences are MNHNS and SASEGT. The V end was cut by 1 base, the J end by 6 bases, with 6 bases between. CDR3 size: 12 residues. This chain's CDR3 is CASSEGRDGYTF. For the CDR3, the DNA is TGTGCCAGCAGTGAAGGACGAGATGGCTACACCTTC.

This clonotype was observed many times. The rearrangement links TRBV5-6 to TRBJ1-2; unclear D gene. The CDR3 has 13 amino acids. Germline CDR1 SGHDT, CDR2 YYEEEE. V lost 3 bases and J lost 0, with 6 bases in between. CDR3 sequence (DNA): TGTGCCAGCAGCTCCGCGGCTAACTATGGCTACACCTTC. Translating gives CASSSAANYGYTF.

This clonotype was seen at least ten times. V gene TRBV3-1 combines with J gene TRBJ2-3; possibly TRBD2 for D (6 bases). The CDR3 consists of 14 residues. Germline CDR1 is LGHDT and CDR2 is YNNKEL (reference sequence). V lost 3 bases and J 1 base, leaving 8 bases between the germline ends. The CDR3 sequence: CASSHGGGTDTQYF. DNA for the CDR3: TGTGCCAGCAGCCACGGGGGTGGCACAGATACGCAGTATTTT.

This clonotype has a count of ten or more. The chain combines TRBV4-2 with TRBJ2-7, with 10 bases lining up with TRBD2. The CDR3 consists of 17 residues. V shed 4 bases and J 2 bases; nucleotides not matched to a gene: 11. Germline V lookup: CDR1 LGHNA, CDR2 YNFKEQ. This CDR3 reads CASSPRSAGGVAYEQYF. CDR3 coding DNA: TGTGCCAGCAGCCCCCGTTCAGCGGGAGGGGTTGCCTACGAGCAGTACTTC.